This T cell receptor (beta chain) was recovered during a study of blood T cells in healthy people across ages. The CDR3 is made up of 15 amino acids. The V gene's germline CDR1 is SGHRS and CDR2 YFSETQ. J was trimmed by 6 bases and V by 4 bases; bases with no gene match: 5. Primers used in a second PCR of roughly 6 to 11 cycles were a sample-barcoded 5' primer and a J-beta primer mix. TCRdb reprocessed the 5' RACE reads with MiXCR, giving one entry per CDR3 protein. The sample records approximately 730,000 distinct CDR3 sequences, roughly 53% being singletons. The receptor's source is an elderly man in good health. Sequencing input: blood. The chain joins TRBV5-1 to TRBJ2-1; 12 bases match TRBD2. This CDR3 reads CASSETSGSGNEQFF. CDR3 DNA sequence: TGCGCCAGCAGCGAGACTAGCGGGAGTGGCAATGAGCAGTTCTTC.